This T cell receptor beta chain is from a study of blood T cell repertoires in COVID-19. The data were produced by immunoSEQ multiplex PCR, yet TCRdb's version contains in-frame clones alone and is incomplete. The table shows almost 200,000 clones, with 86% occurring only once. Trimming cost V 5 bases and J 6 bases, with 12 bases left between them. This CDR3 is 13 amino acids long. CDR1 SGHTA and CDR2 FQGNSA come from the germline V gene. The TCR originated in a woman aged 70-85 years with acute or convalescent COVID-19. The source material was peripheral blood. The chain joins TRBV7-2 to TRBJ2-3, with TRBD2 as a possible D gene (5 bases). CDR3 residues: CASSTTRADTQYF. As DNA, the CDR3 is TGTGCCAGCAGCACTACTAGGGCTGATACGCAGTATTTT.